This T cell receptor beta chain was sequenced in a study of spatial heterogeneity in lung cancer. At the level of the study: Counts of TCR transcripts in tumor regions correlated strongly with a matched bulk RNA-seq T cell module score.

General study findings and limits: The number of expanded tumor alpha and beta chains correlated with mutation number.

This clonotype is classed as medium-sized. Its specificity is unknown. Noted time point: sample taken at primary tumor resection. Donors were around 70 untreated early-stage non-small cell lung cancer patients. Every cDNA TCR molecule received its own unique molecular identifier. Each CDR3 protein gets one entry after TCRdb re-called the 5' RACE reads with MiXCR. The data hold about 5,200 distinct CDR3 sequences, with roughly 4% observed a single time. The specimen was lung tumor tissue, collected at surgery. The receptor's source is a female donor with early-stage non-small cell lung cancer.

CDR3 DNA: TGTGCCAGCAGCTTAGTTGCCGTGGGAGAGACCCAGTACTTC. Translated: CASSLVAVGETQYF. The chain couples TRBV11-2 to TRBJ2-5, with D unclear. The CDR3 covers 14 residues. From germline, CDR1 is SGHAT and CDR2 FQNNGV. Trimming cost V 1 base and J 4 bases, with 10 bases left between them.